Here is one T cell receptor (beta chain) with its context. The target antigen is unknown. Germline CDR1 reads MDHEN; CDR2 reads SYDVKM. This CDR3 contains 14 residues. Trimming took 5 bases from V and 7 from J, leaving 14 bases between them. The record originates from a study of blood T cells in healthy people across ages. General study points: Long-lived donors exceeded aged donors in naive CD4+ cells and diversity.

Donors gave approximately 9.9 milliliters of peripheral blood apiece. Extractions gave at least 5 micrograms of total RNA per sample. Sample-barcoded 5' priming and a J-beta primer mix drove a second PCR of roughly 7 to 11 cycles. Every molecule of cDNA carried a tag from a template-switch adaptor with 12 random nucleotides. Using its own MiXCR run on the 5' RACE reads, TCRdb lists one record per CDR3 protein. This sample has hundreds of thousands of distinct CDR3 sequences, with about 32% found just once. The J gene is TRBJ1-4, the V gene TRBV28; D is possibly TRBD1 (6 bases). Specimen: blood. The TCR sequence derives from a woman of 80 years or more in good health. The CDR3 sequence is CASSPGGLFEKLFF. For the CDR3, the DNA is TGTGCCAGCAGTCCTGGGGGCCTATTTGAAAAACTGTTTTTT.